This T cell receptor (beta chain) was recorded in a study of cytomegalovirus exposure and HLA in healthy donors. Findings of the study overall: Listed as cytomegalovirus-associated were roughly 180 TCR beta chains.

In this sample, this clone turned up a few times. The antigen remains unidentified. PCR involved 60 Vbeta and 13 Jbeta primers. The protocol was immunoSEQ multiplex PCR, while the TCRdb copy is restricted to in-frame clones and leaves out a portion. The sample contains 160,000 or so clones, about four fifths of which appear only once. The germline gives CDR1 SNHLY, CDR2 FYNNEI. The CDR3 consists of 12 residues. V was cut by 7 bases and J by 2 bases, with 6 bases left in between. The V call is TRBV2, the J call TRBJ1-3; D is unclear. This clonotype was obtained from a woman aged 45-59 years in good health and CMV-seronegative. Sequencing input: PBMCs. CDR3 sequence (DNA): TGTGCCAGCAAAAACACTGGAAACACCATATATTTT. This translates into CASKNTGNTIYF.